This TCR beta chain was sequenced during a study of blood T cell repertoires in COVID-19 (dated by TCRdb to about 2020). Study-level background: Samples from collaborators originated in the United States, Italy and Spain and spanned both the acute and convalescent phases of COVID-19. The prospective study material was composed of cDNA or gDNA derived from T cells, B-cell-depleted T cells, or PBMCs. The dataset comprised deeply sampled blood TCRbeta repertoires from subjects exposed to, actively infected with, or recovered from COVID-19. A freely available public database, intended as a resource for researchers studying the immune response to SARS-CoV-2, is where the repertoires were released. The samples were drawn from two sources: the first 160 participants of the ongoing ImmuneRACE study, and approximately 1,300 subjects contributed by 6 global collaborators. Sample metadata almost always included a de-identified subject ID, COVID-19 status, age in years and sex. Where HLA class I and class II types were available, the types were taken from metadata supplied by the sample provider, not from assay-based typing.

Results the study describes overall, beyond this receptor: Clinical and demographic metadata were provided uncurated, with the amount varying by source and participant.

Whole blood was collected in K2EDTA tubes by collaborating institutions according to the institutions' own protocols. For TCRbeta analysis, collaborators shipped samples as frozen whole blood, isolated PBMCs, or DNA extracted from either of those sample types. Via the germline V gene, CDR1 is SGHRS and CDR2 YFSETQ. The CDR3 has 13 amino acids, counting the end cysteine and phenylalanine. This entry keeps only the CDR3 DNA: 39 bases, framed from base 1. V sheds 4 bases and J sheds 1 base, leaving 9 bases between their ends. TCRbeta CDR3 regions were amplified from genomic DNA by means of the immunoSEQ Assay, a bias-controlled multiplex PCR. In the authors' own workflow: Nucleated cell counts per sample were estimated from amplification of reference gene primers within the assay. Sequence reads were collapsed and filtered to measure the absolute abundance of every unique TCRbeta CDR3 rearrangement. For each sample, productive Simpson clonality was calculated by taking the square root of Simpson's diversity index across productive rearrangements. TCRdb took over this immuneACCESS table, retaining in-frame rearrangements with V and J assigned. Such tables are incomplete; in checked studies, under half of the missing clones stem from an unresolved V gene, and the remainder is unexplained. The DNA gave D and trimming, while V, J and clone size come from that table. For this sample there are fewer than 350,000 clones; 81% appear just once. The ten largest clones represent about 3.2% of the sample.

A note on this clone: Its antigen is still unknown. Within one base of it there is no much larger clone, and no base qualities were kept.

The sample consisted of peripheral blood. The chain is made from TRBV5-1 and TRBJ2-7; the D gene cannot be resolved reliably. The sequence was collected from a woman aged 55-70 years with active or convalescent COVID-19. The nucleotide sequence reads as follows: TGCGCCAGCAGCGAGGATGGATCCTACGAGCAGTACTTC. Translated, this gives CASSEDGSYEQYF.